The next 4 T cell receptor beta chains were all read from a single sample in a study of shared clonotypes between healthy human individuals. Measured with immunoSEQ multiplex PCR; TCRdb has only the in-frame clones, and not every one. The sample has roughly 500,000 clones, approximately 81% seen once. Sequencing used PBMCs. The receptors originated from a woman aged 40 to 55 in good health. Some clones in this sample may be carry-over from other donors' samples.

The V and J genes are TRBV25-1 and TRBJ2-1, with D hard to call. Germline CDR1 reads MGHDK; CDR2 reads SYGVNS. CDR3 length: 15 residues. V lost 7 bases to trimming and J lost 1 base, with 14 bases between them. In DNA form, the CDR3 reads TGTGCCAGCACCACCACACTTAGTTCCTACAATGAGCAGTTCTTC. Amino acids: CASTTTLSSYNEQFF.

The J gene is TRBJ2-7, the V gene TRBV15, with D uncertain. CDR1 LNHNV and CDR2 YYDKDF come from the germline V gene (reference sequence). Trimming cost V 0 bases and J 7 bases, with 16 bases left between them. This CDR3 contains 15 residues. This chain's CDR3 is CATSRDRAEGREQYF. The CDR3 bases are TGTGCCACCAGCAGAGATCGGGCGGAAGGAAGGGAGCAGTACTTC. Supplemented by reference TRBV15 and TRBJ2-7, the full variable domain reads DAMVIQNPRYQVTQFGKPVTLSCSQTLNHNVMYWYQQKSSQAPKLLFHYYDKDFNNEADTPDNFQSRRPNTSFCFLDIRSPGLGDTAMYLCATSRDRAEGREQYFGPGTRLTVT.

The chain has TRBV30 and TRBJ2-3, with 9 bases aligning to TRBD2. Per the germline V gene, CDR1 is GTSNPN and CDR2 is SVGIG (reference sequence). V was pared by 5 bases and J by 8 bases, with 8 bases of the junction left unmatched. This CDR3 contains 13 residues. The CDR3 spells CAWSSGTEGTQYF. The CDR3 DNA reads TGTGCCTGGTCTAGCGGGACCGAGGGTACGCAGTATTTT.

The chain has TRBV7-9 and TRBJ2-5; no clear D. CDR3 length: 13 residues. From germline, CDR1 is SEHNR and CDR2 FQNEAQ (reference sequence). With 3 bases removed from V and 5 bases from J, the gap between germline ends came to 10 bases. In DNA form, the CDR3 reads TGTGCCAGCAGCTTTCAGAGCCCGGAGACCCAGTACTTC. It encodes CASSFQSPETQYF.